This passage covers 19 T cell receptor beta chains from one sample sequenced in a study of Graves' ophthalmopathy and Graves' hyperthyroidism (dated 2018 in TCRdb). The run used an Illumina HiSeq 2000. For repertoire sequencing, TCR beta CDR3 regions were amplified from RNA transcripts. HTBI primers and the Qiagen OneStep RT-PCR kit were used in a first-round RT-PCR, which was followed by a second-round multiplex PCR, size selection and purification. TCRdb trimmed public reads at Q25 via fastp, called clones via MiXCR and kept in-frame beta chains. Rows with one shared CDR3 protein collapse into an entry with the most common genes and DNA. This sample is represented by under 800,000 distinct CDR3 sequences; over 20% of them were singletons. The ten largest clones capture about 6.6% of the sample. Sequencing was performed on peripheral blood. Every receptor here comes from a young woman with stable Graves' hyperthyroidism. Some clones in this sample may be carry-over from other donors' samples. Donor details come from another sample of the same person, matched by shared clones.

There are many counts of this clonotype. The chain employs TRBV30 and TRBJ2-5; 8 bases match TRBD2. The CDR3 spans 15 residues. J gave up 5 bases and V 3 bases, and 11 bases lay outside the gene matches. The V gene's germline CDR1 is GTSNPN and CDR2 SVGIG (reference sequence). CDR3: CAWRGGRGDWETQYF. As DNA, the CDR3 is TGTGCCTGGAGGGGAGGGCGGGGGGATTGGGAGACCCAGTACTTC. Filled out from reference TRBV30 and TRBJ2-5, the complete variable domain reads SQTIHQWPATLVQPVGSPLSLECTVEGTSNPNLYWYRQAAGRGLQLLFYSVGIGQISSEVPQNLSASRPQDRQFILSSKKLLLSDSGFYLCAWRGGRGDWETQYFGPGTRLLVL.

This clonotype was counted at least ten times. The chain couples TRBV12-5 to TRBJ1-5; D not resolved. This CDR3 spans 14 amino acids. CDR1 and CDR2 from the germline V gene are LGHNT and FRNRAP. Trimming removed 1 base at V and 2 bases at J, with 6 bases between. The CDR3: CASGLGRGNQPQHF. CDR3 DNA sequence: TGTGCTAGTGGTTTGGGTAGGGGCAATCAGCCCCAGCATTTT.

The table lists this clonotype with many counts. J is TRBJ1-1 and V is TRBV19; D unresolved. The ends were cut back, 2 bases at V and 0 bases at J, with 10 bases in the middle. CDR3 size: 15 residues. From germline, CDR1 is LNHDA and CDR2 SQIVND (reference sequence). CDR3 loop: CASSISPEMNTEAFF. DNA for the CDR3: TGTGCCAGTAGTATATCCCCAGAAATGAACACTGAAGCTTTCTTT.

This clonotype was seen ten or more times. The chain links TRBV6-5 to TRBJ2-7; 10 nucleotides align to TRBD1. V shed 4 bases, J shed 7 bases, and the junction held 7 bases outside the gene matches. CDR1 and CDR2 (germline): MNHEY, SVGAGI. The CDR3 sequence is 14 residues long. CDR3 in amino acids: CASSFDRGPREQYF. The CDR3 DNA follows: TGTGCCAGCAGTTTCGACAGGGGGCCAAGGGAGCAGTACTTC.

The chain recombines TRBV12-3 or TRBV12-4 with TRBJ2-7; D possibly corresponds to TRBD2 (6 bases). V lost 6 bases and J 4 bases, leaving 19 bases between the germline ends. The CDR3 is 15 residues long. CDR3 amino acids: CASSLSSERPYEQYF. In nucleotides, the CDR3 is TGTGCCAGCAGCCTATCTAGCGAGAGACCTTACGAGCAGTACTTC.

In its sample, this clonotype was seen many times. This CDR3 reads CASSNWGAAGELFF. CDR3 nucleotide sequence: TGTGCCAGCAGTAATTGGGGCGCAGCCGGGGAGCTGTTTTTT. The genes are TRBV28 and TRBJ2-2; tentative D call: TRBD1 (5 bases). Germline CDR1 is MDHEN and CDR2 is SYDVKM. The CDR3 has 14 amino acids. V shed 5 bases and J shed 6 bases, with 13 bases lying between them.

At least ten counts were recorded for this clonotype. CDR3 nucleotide sequence: TGTGCCAGCAGTAGCCGGACAGGGGCCCTATTTGGCCTCGGTGGAGATTCACCCCTCCACTTT. Its translation is CASSSRTGALFGLGGDSPLHF. The chain has TRBV28 and TRBJ1-6, with TRBD1 identical over 9 bases. This CDR3 spans 21 amino acids. The V gene end was trimmed by 5 bases and the J gene end by 8 bases; junction bases not matched to a gene: 25. CDR1 is MDHEN and CDR2 is SYDVKM in the germline V gene.

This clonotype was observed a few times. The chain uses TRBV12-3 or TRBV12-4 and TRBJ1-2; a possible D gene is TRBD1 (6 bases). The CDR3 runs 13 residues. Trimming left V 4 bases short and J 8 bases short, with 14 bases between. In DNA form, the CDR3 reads TGTGCCAGCAGTTCAGGGGCCCAGGGGGGCTACACCTTC. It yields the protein CASSSGAQGGYTF.

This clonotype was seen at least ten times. The CDR3 region is CSGFGGYGYTF. The CDR3 nucleotides are TGCAGCGGCTTCGGCGGCTATGGCTACACCTTC. The chain recombines TRBV29-1 with TRBJ1-2; D gene unclear. Trimming removed 7 bases at V and 4 bases at J, with 10 bases between. The CDR3 consists of 11 residues. CDR1 and CDR2 (germline): SQVTM, ANQGSEA.

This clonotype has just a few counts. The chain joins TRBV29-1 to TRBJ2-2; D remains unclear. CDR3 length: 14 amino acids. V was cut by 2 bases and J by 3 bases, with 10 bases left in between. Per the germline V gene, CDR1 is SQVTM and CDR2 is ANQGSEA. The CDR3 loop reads CSVERVGHTGELFF. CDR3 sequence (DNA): TGCAGCGTTGAACGGGTGGGTCACACCGGGGAGCTGTTTTTT.

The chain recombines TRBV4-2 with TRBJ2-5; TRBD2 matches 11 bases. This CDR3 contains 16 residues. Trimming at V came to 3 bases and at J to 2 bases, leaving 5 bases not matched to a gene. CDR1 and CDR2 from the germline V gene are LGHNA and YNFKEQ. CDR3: CASSQLAGGPQETQYF. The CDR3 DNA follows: TGTGCCAGCAGCCAGTTAGCGGGGGGGCCGCAAGAGACCCAGTACTTC.

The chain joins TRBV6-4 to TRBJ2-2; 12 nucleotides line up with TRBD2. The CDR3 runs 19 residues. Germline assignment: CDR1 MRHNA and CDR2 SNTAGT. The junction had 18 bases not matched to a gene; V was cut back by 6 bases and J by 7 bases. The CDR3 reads CASSALAGGLRSGGGELFF. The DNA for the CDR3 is TGTGCCAGCAGCGCACTAGCGGGGGGCCTCCGATCCGGGGGCGGGGAGCTGTTTTTT.

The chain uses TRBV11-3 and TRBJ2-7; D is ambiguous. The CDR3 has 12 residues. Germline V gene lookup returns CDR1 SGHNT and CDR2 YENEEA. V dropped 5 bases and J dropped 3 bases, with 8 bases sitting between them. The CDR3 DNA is TGTGCCAGCAGCCAAGCAAACTACGAGCAGTACTTC. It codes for CASSQANYEQYF. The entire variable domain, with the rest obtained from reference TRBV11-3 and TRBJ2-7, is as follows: EAGVVQSPRYKIIEKKQPVAFWCNPISGHNTLYWYLQNLGQGPELLIRYENEEAVDDSQLPKDRFSAERLKGVDSTLKIQPAELGDSAVYLCASSQANYEQYFGPGTRLTVT.

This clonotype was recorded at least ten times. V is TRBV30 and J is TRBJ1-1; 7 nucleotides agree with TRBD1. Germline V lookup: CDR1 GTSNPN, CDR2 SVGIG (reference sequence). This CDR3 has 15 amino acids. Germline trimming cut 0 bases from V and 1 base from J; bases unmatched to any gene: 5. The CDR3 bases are TGTGCCTGGAGTGTTCCACAGGGGAGGAACACTGAAGCTTTCTTT. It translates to CAWSVPQGRNTEAFF. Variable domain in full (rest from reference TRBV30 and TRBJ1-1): SQTIHQWPATLVQPVGSPLSLECTVEGTSNPNLYWYRQAAGRGLQLLFYSVGIGQISSEVPQNLSASRPQDRQFILSSKKLLLSDSGFYLCAWSVPQGRNTEAFFGQGTRLTVV.

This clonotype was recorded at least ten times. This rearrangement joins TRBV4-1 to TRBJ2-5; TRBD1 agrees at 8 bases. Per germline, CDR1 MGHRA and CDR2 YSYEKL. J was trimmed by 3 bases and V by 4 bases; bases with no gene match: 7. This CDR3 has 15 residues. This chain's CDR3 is CASSPLGQGEETQYF. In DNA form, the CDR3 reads TGCGCCAGCAGCCCGCTCGGACAGGGAGAAGAGACCCAGTACTTC.

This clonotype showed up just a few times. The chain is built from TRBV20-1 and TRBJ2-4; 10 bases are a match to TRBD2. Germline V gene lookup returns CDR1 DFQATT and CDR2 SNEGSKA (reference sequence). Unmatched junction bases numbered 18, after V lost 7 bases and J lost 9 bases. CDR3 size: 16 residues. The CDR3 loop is CSGNGGLAGDPVIQYF. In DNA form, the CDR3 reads TGCAGTGGCAATGGGGGTCTAGCGGGGGACCCTGTCATTCAGTACTTC.

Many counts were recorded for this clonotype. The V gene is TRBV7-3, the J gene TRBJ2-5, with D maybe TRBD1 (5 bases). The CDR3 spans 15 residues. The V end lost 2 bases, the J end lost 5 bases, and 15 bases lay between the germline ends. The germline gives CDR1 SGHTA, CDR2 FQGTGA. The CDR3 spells CASSLLGAKGETQYF. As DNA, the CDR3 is TGTGCCAGCAGCTTATTAGGGGCAAAGGGGGAGACCCAGTACTTC.

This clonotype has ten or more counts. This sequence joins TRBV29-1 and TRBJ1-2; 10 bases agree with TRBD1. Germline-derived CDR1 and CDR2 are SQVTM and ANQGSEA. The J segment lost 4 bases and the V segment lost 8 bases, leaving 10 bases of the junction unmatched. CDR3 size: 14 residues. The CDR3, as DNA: TGCAGCTCCGGGACAGGGGACAATCCCTATGGCTACACCTTC. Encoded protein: CSSGTGDNPYGYTF.

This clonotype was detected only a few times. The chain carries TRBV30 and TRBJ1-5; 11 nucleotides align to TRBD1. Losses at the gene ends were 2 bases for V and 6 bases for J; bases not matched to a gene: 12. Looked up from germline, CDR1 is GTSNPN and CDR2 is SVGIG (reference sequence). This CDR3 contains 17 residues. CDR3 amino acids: CAWSSGQGAGGTQPQHF. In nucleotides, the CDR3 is TGTGCCTGGAGTTCTGGACAGGGGGCGGGAGGGACTCAGCCCCAGCATTTT.